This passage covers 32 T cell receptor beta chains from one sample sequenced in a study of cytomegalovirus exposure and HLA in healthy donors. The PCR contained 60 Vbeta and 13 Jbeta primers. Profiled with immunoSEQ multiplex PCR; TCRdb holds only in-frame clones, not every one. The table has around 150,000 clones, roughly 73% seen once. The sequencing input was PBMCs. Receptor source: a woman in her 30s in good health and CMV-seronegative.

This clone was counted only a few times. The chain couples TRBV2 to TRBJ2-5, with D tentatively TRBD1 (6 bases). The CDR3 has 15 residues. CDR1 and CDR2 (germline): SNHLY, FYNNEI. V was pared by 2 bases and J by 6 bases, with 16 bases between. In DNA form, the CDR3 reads TGTGCCAGCAGTGAAAAACAGGGTGAGGGGCAGACCCAGTACTTC. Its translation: CASSEKQGEGQTQYF.

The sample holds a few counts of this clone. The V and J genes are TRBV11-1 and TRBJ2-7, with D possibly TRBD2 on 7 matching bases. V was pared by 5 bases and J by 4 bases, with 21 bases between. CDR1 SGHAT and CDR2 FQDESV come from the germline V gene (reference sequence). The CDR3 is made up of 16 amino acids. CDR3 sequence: CASSPSQARGTYEQYF. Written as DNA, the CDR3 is TGTGCCAGCAGCCCAAGCCAGGCGCGGGGGACATACGAGCAGTACTTC.

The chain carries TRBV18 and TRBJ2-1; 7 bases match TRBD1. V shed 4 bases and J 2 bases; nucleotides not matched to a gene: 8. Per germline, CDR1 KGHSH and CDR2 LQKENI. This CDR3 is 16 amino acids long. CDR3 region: CASSHSTGITYNEQFF. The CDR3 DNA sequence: TGTGCCAGCTCACACTCGACAGGGATTACCTACAATGAGCAGTTCTTC.

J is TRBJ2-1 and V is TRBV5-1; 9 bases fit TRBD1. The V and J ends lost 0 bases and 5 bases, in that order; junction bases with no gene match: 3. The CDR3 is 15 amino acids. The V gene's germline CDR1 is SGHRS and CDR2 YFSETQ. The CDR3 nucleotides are TGCGCCAGCAGCTTGGGTAGGACAGGGGACAATGAGCAGTTCTTC. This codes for CASSLGRTGDNEQFF.

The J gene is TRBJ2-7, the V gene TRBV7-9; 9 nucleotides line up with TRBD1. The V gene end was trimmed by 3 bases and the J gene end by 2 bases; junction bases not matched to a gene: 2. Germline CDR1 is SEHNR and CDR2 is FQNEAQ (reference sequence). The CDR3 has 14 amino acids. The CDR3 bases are TGTGCCAGCAGCTTGGGACAGGGCGCCTACGAGCAGTACTTC. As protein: CASSLGQGAYEQYF.

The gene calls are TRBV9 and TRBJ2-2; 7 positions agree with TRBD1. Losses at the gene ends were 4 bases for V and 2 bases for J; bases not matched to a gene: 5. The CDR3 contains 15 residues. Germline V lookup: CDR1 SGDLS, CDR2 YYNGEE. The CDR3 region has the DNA TGTGCCAGCAGCCCCGGGGACAGAAACACCGGGGAGCTGTTTTTT. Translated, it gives CASSPGDRNTGELFF.

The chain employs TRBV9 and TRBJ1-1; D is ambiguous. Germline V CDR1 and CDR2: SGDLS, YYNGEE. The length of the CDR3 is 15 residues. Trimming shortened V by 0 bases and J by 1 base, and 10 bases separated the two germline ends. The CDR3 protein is CASSVASVRNTEAFF. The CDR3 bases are TGTGCCAGCAGCGTAGCTTCGGTCCGGAACACTGAAGCTTTCTTT.

The CDR3 nucleotides read TGCGCCAGCAGCTTAAGGGAGAGCACTGAAGCTTTCTTT. Amino acid sequence: CASSLRESTEAFF. The chain has TRBV5-1 and TRBJ1-1; the D is unclear. This CDR3 is 13 amino acids long. V shed 2 bases and J shed 4 bases, with 9 bases lying between them. CDR1 is SGHRS, CDR2 YFSETQ, per germline. Full variable domain (outside the CDR3, taken from reference TRBV5-1 and TRBJ1-1): KAGVTQTPRYLIKTRGQQVTLSCSPISGHRSVSWYQQTPGQGLQFLFEYFSETQRNKGNFPGRFSGRQFSNSRSEMNVSTLELGDSALYLCASSLRESTEAFFGQGTRLTVV.

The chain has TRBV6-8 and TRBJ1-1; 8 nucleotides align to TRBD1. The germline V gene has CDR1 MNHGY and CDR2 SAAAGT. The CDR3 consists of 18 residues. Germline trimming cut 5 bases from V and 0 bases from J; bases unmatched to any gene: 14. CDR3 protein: CASSHPPDRVIMNTEAFF. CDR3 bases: TGTGCCAGCAGTCATCCCCCGGACAGGGTCATCATGAACACTGAAGCTTTCTTT.

CDR3 loop: CSGTGGSSNEKLFF. Written as DNA, the CDR3 is TGCAGCGGGACAGGGGGTTCCTCTAATGAAAAACTGTTTTTT. The chain recombines TRBV29-1 with TRBJ1-4; TRBD1 matches at 10 bases. V lost 7 bases to trimming and J lost 3 bases; unmatched junction nucleotides: 5. The germline gives CDR1 SQVTM, CDR2 ANQGSEA. The CDR3 contains 14 residues.

The CDR3 nucleotides are TGTGCCAGCAGTTTAAGGGACAGGGTTTTTTATAATTCACCCCTCCACTTT. It encodes CASSLRDRVFYNSPLHF. The chain carries TRBV27 and TRBJ1-6; 9 bases map to TRBD1. CDR3 length: 17 residues. Germline lookup yields CDR1 MNHEY and CDR2 SMNVEV (reference sequence). J gave up 4 bases and V 2 bases, and 6 bases lay outside the gene matches.

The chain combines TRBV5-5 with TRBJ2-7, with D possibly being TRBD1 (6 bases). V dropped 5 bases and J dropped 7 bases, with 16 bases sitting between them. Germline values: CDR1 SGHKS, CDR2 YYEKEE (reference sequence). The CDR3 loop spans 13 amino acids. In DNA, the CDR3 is TGTGCCAGCAGTTCCAGGGGATTTCGGGAGCAGTACTTC. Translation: CASSSRGFREQYF. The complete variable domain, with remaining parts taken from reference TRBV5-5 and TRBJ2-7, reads DAGVTQSPTHLIKTRGQQVTLRCSPISGHKSVSWYQQVLGQGPQFIFQYYEKEERGRGNFPDRFSARQFPNYSSELNVNALLLGDSALYLCASSSRGFREQYFGPGTRLTVT.

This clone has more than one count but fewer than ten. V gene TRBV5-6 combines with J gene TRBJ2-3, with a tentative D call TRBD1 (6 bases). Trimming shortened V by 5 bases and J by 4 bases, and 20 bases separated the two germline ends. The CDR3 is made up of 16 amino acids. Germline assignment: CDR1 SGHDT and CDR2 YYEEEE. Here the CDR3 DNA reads TGTGCCAGCAGATTGTGGGCAGGGGCCGCGGCAGATACGCAGTATTTT. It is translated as CASRLWAGAAADTQYF.

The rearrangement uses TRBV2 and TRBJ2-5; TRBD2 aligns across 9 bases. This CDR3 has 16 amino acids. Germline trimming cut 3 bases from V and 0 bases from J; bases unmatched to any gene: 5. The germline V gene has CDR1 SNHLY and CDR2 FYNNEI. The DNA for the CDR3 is TGTGCCAGCAGTGAGGCTAGCGGGGAGTACCAAGAGACCCAGTACTTC. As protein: CASSEASGEYQETQYF.

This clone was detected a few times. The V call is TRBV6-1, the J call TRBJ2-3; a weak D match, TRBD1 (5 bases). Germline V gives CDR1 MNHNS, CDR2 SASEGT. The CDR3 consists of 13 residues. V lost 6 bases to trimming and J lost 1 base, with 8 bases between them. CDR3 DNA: TGTGCCAGCAGCCCACAGGGCACAGATACGCAGTATTTT. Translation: CASSPQGTDTQYF.

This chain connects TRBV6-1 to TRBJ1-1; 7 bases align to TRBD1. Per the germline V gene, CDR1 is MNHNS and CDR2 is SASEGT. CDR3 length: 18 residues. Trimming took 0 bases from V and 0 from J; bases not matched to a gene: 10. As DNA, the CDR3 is TGTGCCAGCAGTGAAGCCAGACAGGGTTCGGGGATGAACACTGAAGCTTTCTTT. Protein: CASSEARQGSGMNTEAFF.

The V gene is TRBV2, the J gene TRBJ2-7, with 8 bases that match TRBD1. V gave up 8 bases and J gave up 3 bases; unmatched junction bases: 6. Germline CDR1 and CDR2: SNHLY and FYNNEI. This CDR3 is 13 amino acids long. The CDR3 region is CASSTGEIYEQYF. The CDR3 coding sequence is TGTGCCAGCTCGACAGGGGAGATCTACGAGCAGTACTTC. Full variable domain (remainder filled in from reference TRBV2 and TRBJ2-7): EPEVTQTPSHQVTQMGQEVILRCVPISNHLYFYWYRQILGQKVEFLVSFYNNEISEKSEIFDDQFSVERPDGSNFTLKIRSTKLEDSAMYFCASSTGEIYEQYFGPGTRLTVT.

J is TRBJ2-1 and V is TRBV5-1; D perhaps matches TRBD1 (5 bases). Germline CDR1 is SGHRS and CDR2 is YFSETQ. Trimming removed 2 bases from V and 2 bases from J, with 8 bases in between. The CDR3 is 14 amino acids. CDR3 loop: CASSFDSPYNEQFF. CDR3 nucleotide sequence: TGCGCCAGCAGCTTTGACAGCCCCTACAATGAGCAGTTCTTC.

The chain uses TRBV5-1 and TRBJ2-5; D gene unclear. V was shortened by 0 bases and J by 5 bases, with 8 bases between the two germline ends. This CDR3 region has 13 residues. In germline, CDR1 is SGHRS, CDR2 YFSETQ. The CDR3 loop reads CASSLGSRETQYF. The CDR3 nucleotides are TGCGCCAGCAGCTTGGGGAGTAGGGAGACCCAGTACTTC.

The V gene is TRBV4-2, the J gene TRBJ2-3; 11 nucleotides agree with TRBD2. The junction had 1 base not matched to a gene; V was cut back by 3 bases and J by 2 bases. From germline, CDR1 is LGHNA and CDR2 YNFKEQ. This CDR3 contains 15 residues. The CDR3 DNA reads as TGTGCCAGCAGCCAGACTAGCGGGGACACAGATACGCAGTATTTT. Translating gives CASSQTSGDTDTQYF.

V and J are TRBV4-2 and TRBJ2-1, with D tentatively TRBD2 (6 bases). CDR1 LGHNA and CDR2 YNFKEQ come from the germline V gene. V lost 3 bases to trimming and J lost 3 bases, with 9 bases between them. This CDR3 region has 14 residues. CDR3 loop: CASSHPAGYNEQFF. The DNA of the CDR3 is TGTGCCAGCAGCCATCCAGCGGGCTACAATGAGCAGTTCTTC.

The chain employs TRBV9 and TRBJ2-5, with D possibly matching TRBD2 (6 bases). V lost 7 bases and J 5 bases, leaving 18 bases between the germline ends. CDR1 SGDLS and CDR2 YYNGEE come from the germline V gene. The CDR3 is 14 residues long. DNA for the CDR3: TGTGCCAGCGCCACAAGACTAGATGGCGAGACCCAGTACTTC. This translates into CASATRLDGETQYF.

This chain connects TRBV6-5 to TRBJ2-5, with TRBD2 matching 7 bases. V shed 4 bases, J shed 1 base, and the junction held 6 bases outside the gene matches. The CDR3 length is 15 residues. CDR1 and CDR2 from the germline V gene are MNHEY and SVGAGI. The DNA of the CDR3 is TGTGCCAGCAGTTGGGCCGGCGGGGGCCAAGAGACCCAGTACTTC. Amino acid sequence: CASSWAGGGQETQYF.

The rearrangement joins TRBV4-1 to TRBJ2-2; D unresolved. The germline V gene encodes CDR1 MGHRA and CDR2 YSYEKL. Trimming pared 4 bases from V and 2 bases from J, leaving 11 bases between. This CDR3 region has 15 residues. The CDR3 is CASSRSTSNTGELFF. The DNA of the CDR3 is TGCGCCAGCAGCCGCTCCACTTCTAACACCGGGGAGCTGTTTTTT.

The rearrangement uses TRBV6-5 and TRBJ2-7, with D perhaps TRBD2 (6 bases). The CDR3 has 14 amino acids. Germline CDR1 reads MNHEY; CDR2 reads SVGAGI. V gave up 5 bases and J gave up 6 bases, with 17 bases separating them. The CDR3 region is CASSLRAVGGEQYF. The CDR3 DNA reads TGTGCCAGCAGTCTCAGGGCCGTCGGGGGCGAGCAGTACTTC.

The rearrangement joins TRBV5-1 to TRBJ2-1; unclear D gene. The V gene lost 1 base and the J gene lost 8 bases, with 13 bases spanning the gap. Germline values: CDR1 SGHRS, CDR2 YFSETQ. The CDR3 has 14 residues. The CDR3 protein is CASSLLRNWDEQFF. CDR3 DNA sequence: TGCGCCAGCAGCTTGTTGAGGAACTGGGATGAGCAGTTCTTC. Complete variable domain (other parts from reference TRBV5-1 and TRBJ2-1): KAGVTQTPRYLIKTRGQQVTLSCSPISGHRSVSWYQQTPGQGLQFLFEYFSETQRNKGNFPGRFSGRQFSNSRSEMNVSTLELGDSALYLCASSLLRNWDEQFFGPGTRLTVL.

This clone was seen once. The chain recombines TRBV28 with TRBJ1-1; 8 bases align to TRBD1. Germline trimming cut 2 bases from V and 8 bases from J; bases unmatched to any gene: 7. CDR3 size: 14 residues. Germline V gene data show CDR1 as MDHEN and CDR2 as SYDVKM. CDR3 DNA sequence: TGTGCCAGCAGTTTAAGGACAGGGTTTATAGAAGCTTTCTTT. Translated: CASSLRTGFIEAFF. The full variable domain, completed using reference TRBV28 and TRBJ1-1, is DVKVTQSSRYLVKRTGEKVFLECVQDMDHENMFWYRQDPGLGLRLIYFSYDVKMKEKGDIPEGYSVSREKKERFSLILESASTNQTSMYLCASSLRTGFIEAFFGQGTRLTVV.

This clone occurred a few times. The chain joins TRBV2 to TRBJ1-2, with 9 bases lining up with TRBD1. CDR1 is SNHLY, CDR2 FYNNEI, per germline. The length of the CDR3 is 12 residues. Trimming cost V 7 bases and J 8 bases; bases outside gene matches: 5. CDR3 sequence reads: CASNRDREGYTF. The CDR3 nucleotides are TGTGCCAGCAACCGGGACAGGGAAGGCTACACCTTC.

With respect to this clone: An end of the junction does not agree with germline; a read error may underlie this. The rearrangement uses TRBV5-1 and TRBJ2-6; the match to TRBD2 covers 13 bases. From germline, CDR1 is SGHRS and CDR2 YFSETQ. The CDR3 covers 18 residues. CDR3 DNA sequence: TGCGCCAGCAGCTGGGGACTAGCGGGGCCCTTCGGGGCCAACGGCCTGACTTTC. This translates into CASSWGLAGPFGANGLTF.

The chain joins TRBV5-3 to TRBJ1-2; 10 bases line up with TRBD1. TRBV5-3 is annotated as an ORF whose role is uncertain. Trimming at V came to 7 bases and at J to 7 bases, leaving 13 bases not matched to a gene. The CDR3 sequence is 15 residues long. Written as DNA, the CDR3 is TGTGCCAGAGGGGTTAAATGGACAGGGGGTATTGGCTACACCTTC. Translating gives CARGVKWTGGIGYTF.

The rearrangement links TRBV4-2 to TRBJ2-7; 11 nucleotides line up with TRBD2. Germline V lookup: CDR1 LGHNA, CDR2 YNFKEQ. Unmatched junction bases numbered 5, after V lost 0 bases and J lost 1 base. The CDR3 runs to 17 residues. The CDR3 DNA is TGTGCCAGCAGCCAAGAGTTGACTAGCGGGGCGTCCTACGAGCAGTACTTC. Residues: CASSQELTSGASYEQYF.

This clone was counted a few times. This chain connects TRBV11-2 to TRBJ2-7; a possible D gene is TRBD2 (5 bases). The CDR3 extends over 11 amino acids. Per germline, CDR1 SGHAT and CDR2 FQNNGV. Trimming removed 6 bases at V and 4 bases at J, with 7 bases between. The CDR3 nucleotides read TGTGCCAGCAGGACGGGGTACGAGCAGTACTTC. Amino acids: CASRTGYEQYF.